These T cell receptor beta chains were read from a single sample in a study of T-cell memory formation after mild COVID-19. One entry per CDR3 protein results from TCRdb running MiXCR on the 5' RACE reads. Of about 110,000 distinct CDR3 sequences listed, 12% are singletons. Sequences were obtained from PBMCs or a T cell subset sorted from them (not recorded which). Every receptor here comes from an adult woman who had mild COVID-19 (a few samples of this study predate the infection). Cell type and time point are not known. The CDR3 runs from the conserved cysteine through the conserved F or W. D genes are given only for firm matches. Size values are once, few and many counts, or a class for expanded clones, and some rows have none.

clone size | J gene | V gene | D gene | CDR3 DNA | CDR3 protein
many | TRBJ2-7 | TRBV12-3/TRBV12-4 | TRBD2 | TGTGCCAGCAGCCCTAGCGGGGGGGCCCACGAGCAGTACTTC | CASSPSGGAHEQYF
many | TRBJ2-5 | TRBV7-2 | TRBD2 | TGTGCCAGCAGCTACTTAGGACTAGCGGGGCCAAGAGGGACCCAGTACTTC | CASSYLGLAGPRGTQYF
few | TRBJ2-1 | TRBV2 | TRBD2 | TGTGCCAGGACTAGCGGGGAACGTTTTTCGGTCAATGAGCAGTTCTTC | CARTSGERFSVNEQFF
- | TRBJ2-3 | TRBV27 | - | TGTGCCAGCAGCGCGGACAGAGCCACAGATACGCAGTATTTT | CASSADRATDTQYF
few | TRBJ1-1 | TRBV6-5 | TRBD1 | TGTGCCACTTTCCGTCACCGGGACAGGGAAACGAACACTGAAGCTTTCTTT | CATFRHRDRETNTEAFF
few | TRBJ2-1 | TRBV7-2 | - | TGTGCCAGCAGCTCGCGGGGCCATTACAATGAGCAGTTCTTC | CASSSRGHYNEQFF
few | TRBJ2-1 | TRBV7-2 | TRBD2 | TGTGCCAGCAGCGTCACTAGCGGGATCGGGGATGAGCAGTTCTTC | CASSVTSGIGDEQFF
- | TRBJ2-1 | TRBV15 | TRBD2 | TGTGCCACCAGCCCGACGGCGGGAGGGCCGAATGAGCAGTTCTTC | CATSPTAGGPNEQFF
many | TRBJ2-7 | TRBV5-1 | - | TGCGCCAGCAGCTTGGCAGGGGGGGCCTACGAGCAGTACTTC | CASSLAGGAYEQYF
few | TRBJ2-2 | TRBV20-1 | - | TGCAGTGCTAGAGCCTTAGACCGCCCTGGGGAGCTGTTTTTT | CSARALDRPGELFF
few | TRBJ2-2 | TRBV7-2 | - | TGTGCCAGCGCCCACCCCCCGGACATGGGGGTTGGGGAGCTGTTTTTT | CASAHPPDMGVGELFF
few | TRBJ2-1 | TRBV11-1 | TRBD2 | TGTGCCAGCAGTTTTACTAGCGGGAGGGCCAATGAGCAGTTCTTC | CASSFTSGRANEQFF
few | TRBJ1-6 | TRBV2 | - | TGTGCCAGCATGGCTGGGAGGGGCTCCTATAATTCACCCCTCCACTTT | CASMAGRGSYNSPLHF
- | TRBJ2-7 | TRBV7-2 | - | TGTGCCAGCAGCTCATTCCAGGGAGCCGAGCAGTACTTC | CASSSFQGAEQYF
few | TRBJ2-7 | TRBV20-1 | - | TGCAGTGCTAGAGAATCGCCGGGAGAGAAGCACTTC | CSARESPGEKHF
- | TRBJ2-5 | TRBV25-1 | TRBD2 | TGTGCCAGCAGTGAACCCGGACAGTGGACTAGCGGAGAAGAGACCCAGTACTTC | CASSEPGQWTSGEETQYF
few | TRBJ1-1 | TRBV20-1 | TRBD1 | TGCAGTGCTAGACCACACCCCCAGGGGGCAAACACTGAAGCTTTCTTT | CSARPHPQGANTEAFF
few | TRBJ1-2 | TRBV12-3/TRBV12-4 | - | TGTGCCAGCAGTTTGTCGGGAAACTATGGCTACACCTTC | CASSLSGNYGYTF
- | TRBJ2-1 | TRBV29-1 | TRBD2 | TGCAGCGTTGAACTAGCGGGAAACAATGAGCAGTTCTTC | CSVELAGNNEQFF
few | TRBJ2-1 | TRBV7-8 | TRBD1 | TGTGCCAGCAGCTTAGGGACAGGGGAACAGTTCTTC | CASSLGTGEQFF
- | TRBJ2-2 | TRBV7-9 | - | TGTGCCAGCAGCTTAGTTAACGGGGAGCTGTTTTTT | CASSLVNGELFF
many | TRBJ2-1 | TRBV7-9 | TRBD2 | TGTGCCAGCAGCCCACAAGCCGGACTAGCGGGAGTCAATGAGCAGTTCTTC | CASSPQAGLAGVNEQFF
- | TRBJ2-5 | TRBV4-2 | TRBD2 | TGTGCCAGCAGCCAACCTTTCTACGGGGGGGTCGACCAAGAGACCCAGTACTTC | CASSQPFYGGVDQETQYF
few | TRBJ2-1 | TRBV27 | TRBD1 | TGTGCCAGCCAAACACAGGGGGCAAATGAGCAGTTCTTC | CASQTQGANEQFF
- | TRBJ2-4 | TRBV6-5 | TRBD2 | TGTGCCAGCAGTTACGCTAGCGGGAGAGTAGAAGGGCACGCCAAAAACATTCAGTACTTC | CASSYASGRVEGHAKNIQYF
- | TRBJ2-1 | TRBV29-1 | TRBD2 | TGCAGCGCGCACGGGACTAGCGGGAGTCGGAGCTCCTACAATGAGCAGTTCTTC | CSAHGTSGSRSSYNEQFF
few | TRBJ2-7 | TRBV5-1 | - | TGCGCCAGCAGCTTGGTTGTGGGGACCTACGAGCAGTACTTC | CASSLVVGTYEQYF
- | TRBJ2-7 | TRBV7-2 | TRBD2 | TGTGCCAGCAGCCGAAGACTAGCGGCTACATTTTACGAGCAGTACTTC | CASSRRLAATFYEQYF
many | TRBJ2-4 | TRBV7-9 | - | TGTGCCAGCAGCTTAGCGGGATCCTCGGACATTCAGTACTTC | CASSLAGSSDIQYF
- | TRBJ2-1 | TRBV12-3/TRBV12-4 | TRBD2 | TGTGCCAGCAGGGGAGCGGGAGGGATCTTCAATGAGCAGTTCTTC | CASRGAGGIFNEQFF
- | TRBJ1-1 | TRBV29-1 | - | TGCAGCGTTGAAGATGTTCTGAACACTGAAGCTTTCTTT | CSVEDVLNTEAFF
few | TRBJ2-5 | TRBV10-3 | TRBD2 | TGTGCCATCAGTGAGTCGCTGGGGGGGTACCAAGAGACCCAGTACTTC | CAISESLGGYQETQYF
few | TRBJ2-5 | TRBV29-1 | - | TGCAGCGTTGAGCCCGCGGGAGAGACCCAGTACTTC | CSVEPAGETQYF
- | TRBJ2-5 | TRBV15 | - | TGTGCCACCAGCAGAGATCCTGCCATTCAAGAGACCCAGTACTTC | CATSRDPAIQETQYF
- | TRBJ2-5 | TRBV7-9 | TRBD2 | TGTGCCAGCAGCCCCGCATGGACTAGCGGGAGATGGGAAGAGACCCAGTACTTC | CASSPAWTSGRWEETQYF
few | TRBJ2-1 | TRBV29-1 | - | TGCAGCGTTGAATTGGATGAGCAGTTCTTC | CSVELDEQFF
- | TRBJ2-1 | TRBV3-1 | - | TGTGCCAGCAGCCAACAACCAACGGGCAATGAGCAGTTCTTC | CASSQQPTGNEQFF
- | TRBJ2-7 | TRBV5-1 | TRBD2 | TGCGCCAGCAGCTTGCCGGGACTAGCGGGACCCTACGAGCAGTACTTC | CASSLPGLAGPYEQYF
many | TRBJ1-1 | TRBV5-1 | - | TGCGCCAGCAGCTTGGATCCCGGGTTGGTCGCTTTCTTT | CASSLDPGLVAFF
few | TRBJ2-1 | TRBV7-3 | TRBD1 | TGTGCCAGCAGCCCTAAGGTTGGAGGGACAGGGGACGACAATGAGCAGTTCTTC | CASSPKVGGTGDDNEQFF
many | TRBJ1-1 | TRBV27 | - | TGTGCCAGCAGTTCCCAGTCAGCCCAGAACACTGAAGCTTTCTTT | CASSSQSAQNTEAFF
- | TRBJ2-3 | TRBV5-1 | - | TGCGCCAGCAGCTCCTCGGACAGTTCCGGGGGGTCTAGCACAGATACGCAGTATTTT | CASSSSDSSGGSSTDTQYF
few | TRBJ2-3 | TRBV4-1 | TRBD2 | TGCGCCAGCAGCCAGTCACTAGCGGGAGTTAGCACAGATACGCAGTATTTT | CASSQSLAGVSTDTQYF